The rows below give T cell receptor beta chains drawn from one sample of a study of T cell responses to AZD1222 COVID-19 vaccine. Profiling relied on immunoSEQ multiplex PCR, and the TCRdb table lists in-frame clones only, not all of them. The table lists approximately 140,000 clones, about 90% of them singletons. The sample consisted of peripheral blood, taken on day 0 of AZD1222 vaccination. The origin of the receptors is an adult in good health. Each CDR3 is given with its conserved first and last residue. The order of the fields is D gene, J gene, V gene, CDR3 DNA, CDR3 protein. The D gene is left open where the match is weak.

D gene: -
J gene: TRBJ2-3
V gene: TRBV9
CDR3 DNA: TGTGCCAGCAGCCCGGCGAGTGGATCTAACACAGATACGCAGTATTTT
CDR3 protein: CASSPASGSNTDTQYF

D gene: -
J gene: TRBJ1-6
V gene: TRBV30
CDR3 DNA: TGTGCCTGGAGTTTTCTGGGAGTACCCCTCCACTTT
CDR3 protein: CAWSFLGVPLHF

D gene: TRBD1
J gene: TRBJ2-5
V gene: TRBV25-1
CDR3 DNA: TGTGCCAGCAGTGAAAGGGGACAGGGGGAGACCCAGTACTTC
CDR3 protein: CASSERGQGETQYF

D gene: -
J gene: TRBJ2-2
V gene: TRBV7-8
CDR3 DNA: TGTGCCAGCAGCTTAGGCAGGGAGAACACCGGGGAGCTGTTTTTT
CDR3 protein: CASSLGRENTGELFF

D gene: -
J gene: TRBJ1-6
V gene: TRBV27
CDR3 DNA: TGTGCCAGCAGTGGGGGCAACTATAATTCACCCCTCCACTTT
CDR3 protein: CASSGGNYNSPLHF

D gene: -
J gene: TRBJ2-7
V gene: TRBV30
CDR3 DNA: TGTGCCTGGAGTCATAGAACCGGGACCTACGAGCAGTACTTC
CDR3 protein: CAWSHRTGTYEQYF

D gene: -
J gene: TRBJ1-1
V gene: TRBV4-3
CDR3 DNA: TGCGCCAGCAGCCTTTTTGCAGGGGAGACTGAAGCTTTCTTT
CDR3 protein: CASSLFAGETEAFF

D gene: TRBD2
J gene: TRBJ2-7
V gene: TRBV11-2
CDR3 DNA: TGTGCCAGCAGCTTACAAGGACTAGCGGACATTGGGACATACGAGCAGTACTTC
CDR3 protein: CASSLQGLADIGTYEQYF

D gene: TRBD1
J gene: TRBJ1-1
V gene: TRBV7-2
CDR3 DNA: TGTGCCAGCAGCTTAGGCATCCAGGGAGGGGGCAGGGCTTTCTTT
CDR3 protein: CASSLGIQGGGRAFF

D gene: -
J gene: TRBJ1-3
V gene: TRBV7-9
CDR3 DNA: TGTGCCAGCAGCTTATCGACGATTACTGTCCGAAACACCATATATTTT
CDR3 protein: CASSLSTITVRNTIYF

D gene: -
J gene: TRBJ2-3
V gene: TRBV29-1
CDR3 DNA: TGCAGCGTTGGGGCTCTTTACGCAGATACGCAGTATTTT
CDR3 protein: CSVGALYADTQYF